Below, 20 T cell receptor beta chains from the same sample are listed, as sequenced in a study of OX40 agonist ivuxolimab in advanced cancers. Libraries were prepared by immunoSEQ multiplex PCR; TCRdb keeps only in-frame clonotypes and omits some of them. The repertoire holds 80,000 or so clones, with 89% as singletons. The starting material was CD4+ or CD8+ T cells sorted from blood, obtained in a trial of the OX40 agonist ivuxolimab. These TCRs come from an adult with an advanced solid tumor such as melanoma, head and neck, liver or kidney cancer.

This chain connects TRBV5-6 to TRBJ1-2; a possible D gene is TRBD1 (6 bases). Between the trimmed V and J ends, which lost 0 bases and 6 bases, there was a span of 15 bases. The CDR3 has 15 amino acids. Germline CDR1 is SGHDT and CDR2 is YYEEEE. The DNA of the CDR3 is TGTGCCAGCAGCTTGGCGGGGGCGCGCGGAGATGGCTACACCTTC. Translating gives CASSLAGARGDGYTF.

The V call is TRBV13, the J call TRBJ1-3; D not certain. The V gene lost 5 bases and the J gene lost 7 bases, with 18 bases spanning the gap. Germline assignment: CDR1 PRHDT and CDR2 FYEKMQ (reference sequence). The CDR3 loop spans 15 amino acids. In DNA, the CDR3 is TGTGCCAGCAGCCACTCCAAGGGCACGTGGAACACCATATATTTT. It translates to CASSHSKGTWNTIYF.

The genes are TRBV2 and TRBJ2-1; the match to TRBD2 covers 7 bases. There are 14 residues in the CDR3. The V gene end was trimmed by 5 bases and the J gene end by 2 bases; junction bases not matched to a gene: 3. Germline V gene sequence: CDR1 SNHLY, CDR2 FYNNEI. The CDR3 DNA sequence: TGTGCCAGCAGTAGGCTAGCGGCCTACAATGAGCAGTTCTTC. Its translation is CASSRLAAYNEQFF.

V usage is TRBV7-6 and J usage is TRBJ2-5; D uncertain. The DNA end lines up better with TRBJ2-7; the J call may be wrong. Germline assignment: CDR1 SGHVS and CDR2 FNYEAQ. CDR3 length equals 12 residues. CDR3 nucleotide sequence: TGTGCCAGCAGCCTTAGAGGTGGCGAGCAGTACTTC. It yields the protein CASSLRGGEQYF.

The genes are TRBV5-1 and TRBJ1-4, with D unresolved. CDR3 size: 17 residues. The ends were cut back, 4 bases at V and 7 bases at J, with 23 bases in the middle. CDR1 SGHRS and CDR2 YFSETQ come from the germline V gene. For the CDR3, the DNA is TGCGCCAGCAGCGCGCAAGTCACCGGCACGTTGGGTGAAAAACTGTTTTTT. Translated: CASSAQVTGTLGEKLFF. Drawing the rest from reference TRBV5-1 and TRBJ1-4, the complete variable domain is KAGVTQTPRYLIKTRGQQVTLSCSPISGHRSVSWYQQTPGQGLQFLFEYFSETQRNKGNFPGRFSGRQFSNSRSEMNVSTLELGDSALYLCASSAQVTGTLGEKLFFGSGTQLSVL.

This clone was found once. The chain has TRBV14 and TRBJ2-5; D unclear. V lost 2 bases and J 0 bases, leaving 16 bases between the germline ends. Looked up from germline, CDR1 is SGHDN and CDR2 is FVKESK. The CDR3 spans 17 residues. The CDR3 DNA is TGTGCCAGCAGCCAATTTGGAATACTAACGTACCAAGAGACCCAGTACTTC. Translated, it gives CASSQFGILTYQETQYF. Looking up the rest from reference TRBV14 and TRBJ2-5 gives the full variable domain: EAGVTQFPSHSVIEKGQTVTLRCDPISGHDNLYWYRRVMGKEIKFLLHFVKESKQDESGMPNNRFLAERTGGTYSTLKVQPAELEDSGVYFCASSQFGILTYQETQYFGPGTRLLVL.

This chain joins TRBV5-1 and TRBJ2-2; maybe TRBD1 (6 bases). This CDR3 region has 17 residues. Germline CDR1 and CDR2: SGHRS and YFSETQ. Trimming removed 1 base from V and 9 bases from J, with 22 bases in between. CDR3 amino acids: CASSLRPGTFDGRELFF. CDR3 bases: TGCGCCAGCAGCTTGAGACCCGGGACATTCGACGGCCGGGAGCTGTTTTTT.

J is TRBJ1-2 and V is TRBV5-4; no reliable D call. The ends were cut back, 0 bases at V and 2 bases at J, with 14 bases in the middle. The CDR3 length is 16 residues. The germline V gene has CDR1 SGHNT and CDR2 YYREEE (reference sequence). The CDR3 loop reads CASSLDNPNGNYGYTF. CDR3 in DNA: TGTGCCAGCAGCTTGGACAATCCAAATGGCAACTATGGCTACACCTTC.

V usage is TRBV28 and J usage is TRBJ2-7; perhaps TRBD1 as D (8 bases). CDR1 and CDR2 (germline): MDHEN, SYDVKM. Trimming stripped 5 bases from V and 7 bases from J, with 18 bases between. The CDR3 consists of 14 residues. The CDR3 sequence is CASSPPDRGGEQYF. The CDR3 bases are TGTGCCAGCAGTCCTCCAGACAGGGGAGGGGAGCAGTACTTC.

Concerning this clone itself: One end of the junction varies from germline; a read error may be responsible. The CDR3 DNA reads TGCCAGCCTTGGACAGGGCAGAAGCGGGGGGACCCTTACAATGAGCAGTTCTTC. Translation: CQPWTGQKRGDPYNEQFF. The chain carries TRBV5-6 and TRBJ2-1; tentatively, D is TRBD2 (9 bases). There are 18 residues in the CDR3. Germline CDR1 is SGHDT and CDR2 is YYEEEE.

V and J are TRBV6-6 and TRBJ1-5; tentatively, D is TRBD1 (6 bases). CDR1 MNHNY and CDR2 SVGAGI come from the germline V gene (reference sequence). V gave up 8 bases and J gave up 0 bases, with 8 bases separating them. This CDR3 spans 13 amino acids. The CDR3 spells CASRQASNQPQHF. In DNA form, the CDR3 reads TGTGCCAGCCGACAGGCTAGCAATCAGCCCCAGCATTTT.

The chain is built from TRBV28 and TRBJ1-2, with D tentatively TRBD1 (5 bases). Germline V CDR1 and CDR2: MDHEN, SYDVKM. This CDR3 region has 13 residues. V lost 5 bases, J lost 8 bases, and 15 bases lay in between. CDR3 region: CASSPSTEEGYTF. The CDR3 coding sequence is TGTGCCAGCAGTCCATCGACAGAGGAAGGCTACACCTTC.

The chain recombines TRBV18 with TRBJ2-2; 10 bases fit TRBD1. The CDR3 covers 17 residues. Per the germline V gene, CDR1 is KGHSH and CDR2 is LQKENI. With 3 bases clipped from V and 4 bases from J, the junction kept 8 bases outside the gene matches. The CDR3 here is CASSPTGTGAITGELFF. The CDR3 coding sequence is TGTGCCAGCTCACCCACCGGGACAGGGGCAATCACCGGGGAGCTGTTTTTT.

The chain uses TRBV4-2 and TRBJ2-7, with 8 bases that match TRBD2. The germline gives CDR1 LGHNA, CDR2 YNFKEQ. Trimming took 1 base from V and 1 from J; bases not matched to a gene: 6. There are 16 residues in the CDR3. This CDR3 is CASSQVQAGESYEQYF. In DNA, the CDR3 is TGTGCCAGCAGCCAAGTCCAAGCGGGGGAATCCTACGAGCAGTACTTC.

This chain joins TRBV6-8 and TRBJ2-1, with 15 positions matching TRBD2. V lost 3 bases and J lost 0; bases outside the gene matches: 6. Germline loops: CDR1 MNHGY, CDR2 SAAAGT. The CDR3 sequence is 19 residues long. In DNA, the CDR3 is TGTGCCAGCAGTTATGGGACTAGCGGGAGGCGAAGCTCCTACAATGAGCAGTTCTTC. Translating it yields CASSYGTSGRRSSYNEQFF.

This chain uses TRBV2 with TRBJ1-6; D is ambiguous. CDR3 length: 12 amino acids. Per germline, CDR1 SNHLY and CDR2 FYNNEI. V gave up 7 bases and J gave up 10 bases, with 11 bases separating them. CDR3 nucleotides: TGTGCCAGCATTAGTCTCGACTCACCCCTCCACTTT. Translating it yields CASISLDSPLHF.

As DNA, the CDR3 is TGTGCCAGCAGCCTCTGGGCGGGGCAAGAGCAGTTCTTC. It translates to CASSLWAGQEQFF. The chain recombines TRBV7-2 with TRBJ2-1, with D perhaps TRBD2 (6 bases). CDR1 and CDR2 from the germline V gene are SGHTA and FQGNSA. The V end was cut by 5 bases, the J end by 10 bases, with 15 bases between. This CDR3 comprises 13 residues. Complete variable domain (other parts from reference TRBV7-2 and TRBJ2-1): GAGVSQSPSNKVTEKGKDVELRCDPISGHTALYWYRQSLGQGLEFLIYFQGNSAPDKSGLPSDRFSAERTGGSVSTLTIQRTQQEDSAVYLCASSLWAGQEQFFGPGTRLTVL.

V is TRBV29-1 and J is TRBJ1-4; D is uncertain. V was shortened by 4 bases and J by 0 bases, with 6 bases between the two germline ends. Germline assignment: CDR1 SQVTM and CDR2 ANQGSEA. There are 13 residues in the CDR3. For the CDR3, the DNA is TGCAGCGTTGGTGGGGCAACTAATGAAAAACTGTTTTTT. It is translated as CSVGGATNEKLFF.

V is TRBV21-1 and J is TRBJ1-1. TRBV21-1 is noted as a pseudogene. This CDR3 is 14 amino acids long. DNA for the CDR3: TGTGCCAGCAGCAAGGGAGTGTGGGACACTGAAGCTTTCTTT. Translation: CASSKGVWDTEAFF.

V gene TRBV2 combines with J gene TRBJ1-1; the D is unclear. V lost 8 bases and J lost 5, with 18 bases in between. The germline gives CDR1 SNHLY, CDR2 FYNNEI. The CDR3 has 14 residues. The CDR3 reads CASCKLSIATEAFF. The CDR3 coding sequence is TGTGCCAGCTGCAAGCTTTCAATTGCTACTGAAGCTTTCTTT.